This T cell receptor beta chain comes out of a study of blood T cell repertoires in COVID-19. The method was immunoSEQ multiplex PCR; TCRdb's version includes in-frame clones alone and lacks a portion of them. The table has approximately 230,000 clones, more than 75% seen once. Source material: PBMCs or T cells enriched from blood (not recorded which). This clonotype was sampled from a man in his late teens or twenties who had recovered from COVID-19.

The CDR3 loop reads CAWSAPLVKDYEQYF. For the CDR3, the DNA is TGTGCCTGGAGTGCCCCACTCGTGAAAGACTACGAGCAGTACTTC. The chain couples TRBV30 to TRBJ2-7; D uncertain. From germline, CDR1 is GTSNPN and CDR2 SVGIG (reference sequence). CDR3 size: 15 residues. The V gene lost 1 base and the J gene lost 3 bases, with 16 bases spanning the gap.